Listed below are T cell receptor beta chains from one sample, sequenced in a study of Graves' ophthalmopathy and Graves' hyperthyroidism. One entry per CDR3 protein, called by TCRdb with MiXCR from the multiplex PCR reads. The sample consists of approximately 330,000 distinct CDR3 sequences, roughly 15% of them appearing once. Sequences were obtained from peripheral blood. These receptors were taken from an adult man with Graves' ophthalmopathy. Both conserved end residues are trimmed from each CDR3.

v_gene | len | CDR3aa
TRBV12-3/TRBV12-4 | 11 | ASSPTLGYEQY
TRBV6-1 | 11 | ASTQLGNTEAF
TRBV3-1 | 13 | ASSQENRLNTEAF
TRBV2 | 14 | ASSEGPLQGNYGYT
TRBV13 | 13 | ASSRGEGSNSPLH
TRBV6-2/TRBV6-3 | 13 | ASSSWTGVSYEQY
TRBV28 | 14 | ASCKRGQAPGYEQF
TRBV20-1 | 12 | SARKHRDGGELF
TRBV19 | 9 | ASRNAGAGA
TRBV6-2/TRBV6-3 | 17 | ASSIYLCSVEPPADGYT
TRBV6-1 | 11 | ASSEHGDYGYT
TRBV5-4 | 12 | ASSLALSAGELF
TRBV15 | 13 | ATSSSYRGRETQY
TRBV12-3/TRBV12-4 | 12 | ASRTVAGAETQY
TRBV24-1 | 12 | ATSDLSRGETQY
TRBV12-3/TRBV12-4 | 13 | ASSSPGQGYYEQY
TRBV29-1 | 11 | SVRTSVDGELF